This T cell receptor beta chain stems from a study of blood T cells in healthy people across ages. Study-level background: About one barcoded beta molecule per two T cells came from capture by template switching.

The germline CDR1 and CDR2 sequences are LGHNA and YNFKEQ. Trimming left V 0 bases short and J 2 bases short, with 10 bases between. The length of the CDR3 is 15 residues. Turning to this clonotype: Its target is not known.

The use of a sample-barcoded 5' primer and a J-beta primer mix characterized a second PCR of roughly 6 to 11 cycles. Via MiXCR, TCRdb re-called the 5' RACE reads, giving one row per CDR3 protein. The sample lists about 780,000 distinct CDR3 sequences, more than 35% occurring once. Overall study findings and caveats: Lack of knowledge of donor CMV status possibly confounded expanded clonotype changes.

J is TRBJ2-5 and V is TRBV4-2, with no clear D. The clonotype comes from a man at least 80 years old in good health. The source material was blood. CDR3 residues: CASSQDDGFQETQYF. As DNA, the CDR3 is TGTGCCAGCAGCCAAGACGATGGTTTTCAAGAGACCCAGTACTTC.